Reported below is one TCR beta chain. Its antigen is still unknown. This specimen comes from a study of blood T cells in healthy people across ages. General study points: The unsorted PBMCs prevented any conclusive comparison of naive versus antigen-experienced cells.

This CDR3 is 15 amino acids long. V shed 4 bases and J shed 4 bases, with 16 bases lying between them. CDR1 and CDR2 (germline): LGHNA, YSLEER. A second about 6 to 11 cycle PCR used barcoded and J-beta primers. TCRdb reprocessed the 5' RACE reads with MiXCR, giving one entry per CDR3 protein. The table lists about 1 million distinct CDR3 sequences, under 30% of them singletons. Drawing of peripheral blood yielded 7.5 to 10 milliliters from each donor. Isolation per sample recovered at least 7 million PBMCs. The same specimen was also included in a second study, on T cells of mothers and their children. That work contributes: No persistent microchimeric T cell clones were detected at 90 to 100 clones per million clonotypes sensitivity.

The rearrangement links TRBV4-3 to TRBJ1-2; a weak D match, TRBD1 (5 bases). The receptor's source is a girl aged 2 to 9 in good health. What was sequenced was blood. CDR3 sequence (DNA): TGCGCCAGCAGCCTAAACAGGCGCCCCGCCTATGGCTACACCTTC. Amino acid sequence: CASSLNRRPAYGYTF.